The rows below give T cell receptor beta chains drawn from one sample of a study of blood T cell repertoires in COVID-19. Profiled with immunoSEQ multiplex PCR; TCRdb holds only in-frame clones, not every one. The table records about 110,000 clones, around 90% of them present only once. Material: peripheral blood. The receptors here all came from a human donor in a cohort sampled during active COVID-19. The CDR3 runs from the conserved cysteine through the conserved F or W. A D gene is named only where the DNA matches it firmly. A row's size may be missing; if present it is once, few, many or a size class.

j_call v_call clone_size d_call cdr3_length cdr3_nt cdr3_aa
TRBJ2-3 TRBV7-3 - - 15 TGTGCCAGCAGCTTAACGGAGGGTAGCACAGATACGCAGTATTTT CASSLTEGSTDTQYF
TRBJ1-4 TRBV7-2 - - 15 TGTGCCAGCAGCTTCTCTCTCCGCTACAATGAAAAACTGTTTTTT CASSFSLRYNEKLFF
TRBJ1-1 TRBV11-3 - TRBD1 16 TGTGCCAGCAGCTTAGGGGGACAGGGGATCTCCACTGAAGCTTTCTTT CASSLGGQGISTEAFF
TRBJ1-1 TRBV9 - - 14 TGTGCCAGCAGCGTAGTCGCAGAGAACACTGAAGCTTTCTTT CASSVVAENTEAFF
TRBJ1-5 TRBV2 - - 14 TGTGCCAGCAGTGAAGCGTCGGAGGATCAGCCCCAGCATTTT CASSEASEDQPQHF
TRBJ2-7 TRBV6-5 - TRBD1 15 TGTGCCAGCAGTTCCGGGACAGAACATCCCTACGAGCAGTACTTC CASSSGTEHPYEQYF
TRBJ1-6 TRBV27 - - 19 TGTGCCAGCAGTTTTGGGTCCCCACGCGCGGGGGGACTTAATTCACCCCTCCACTTT CASSFGSPRAGGLNSPLHF
TRBJ2-1 TRBV20-1 - - 14 TGCAGTGCTGGTGACAGGAGGGGATACAATGAGCAGTTCTTC CSAGDRRGYNEQFF
TRBJ1-2 TRBV29-1 - TRBD1 13 TGCAGCGTTCCTATGACAGGGCTCTATGGCTACACCTTC CSVPMTGLYGYTF
TRBJ1-5 TRBV6-1 - - 15 TGTACCAGCAGTGAAGCTCGGTCGGGCAATCAGCCCCAGCATTTT CTSSEARSGNQPQHF
TRBJ2-7 TRBV28 - - 17 TGTGCCAGCAGATTAAGGCTACTTGGGCTCGGTCGGAACGAGCAGTACTTC CASRLRLLGLGRNEQYF
TRBJ1-4 TRBV5-1 - TRBD1 17 TGCGCCAGCAGCTTGGCCTACCGGGGACAGGGAAGAGAAAAACTGTTTTTT CASSLAYRGQGREKLFF
TRBJ1-1 TRBV18 - - 15 TGTGCCAGCTCACCCGGCGCCGGGAGGAACACTGAAGCTTTCTTT CASSPGAGRNTEAFF
TRBJ2-1 TRBV9 - TRBD2 16 TGTGCCAGCAGCGTAGCCGGGACTAGCGGGAGTTATGAGCAGTTCTTC CASSVAGTSGSYEQFF
TRBJ1-1 TRBV5-4 - - 14 TGTGCCAGCAGCTCCCGGGAGAGGGACACTGAAGCTTTCTTT CASSSRERDTEAFF
TRBJ2-7 TRBV3-1/TRBV3-2 - - 13 TGTGCCAGCAGCCGCGGACAGAACTACGAGCAGTACTTC CASSRGQNYEQYF
TRBJ1-1 TRBV6-5 - - 12 TGTGCCAGCAGACAGACAAACACTGAAGCTTTCTTT CASRQTNTEAFF
TRBJ2-1 TRBV28 - TRBD2 18 TGTGCCAGCAGTTTATTGGGACTAGCGGGGGGGGGACGCAATGAGCAGTTCTTC CASSLLGLAGGGRNEQFF
TRBJ1-2 TRBV5-4 - - 13 TGTGCCAGCCGATCGTGGGGGCTCTATGGCTACACCTTC CASRSWGLYGYTF
TRBJ2-3 TRBV2 - TRBD2 14 TGTGCCAGGTCCGGGACTAGGTCGGGGGATACGCAGTATTTT CARSGTRSGDTQYF
TRBJ2-1 TRBV24-1 - TRBD1 18 TGTGCCACCGGGGGCCCAGGGGGCGGAAGCCGTAGTTTTAATGAGCAGTTCTTC CATGGPGGGSRSFNEQFF
TRBJ1-2 TRBV3-1/TRBV3-2 once - 14 TGTGCCAGCAGCCAAGCCCAGGGGAGGGATGGCTACACCTTC CASSQAQGRDGYTF
TRBJ2-7 TRBV21-1 - - 23 TGTGCCAGCAGGGCAAAAGACAGGGGGCTTAAGGGCTCGGGCCACGATAACTCCTACGAGCAGTACTTC CASRAKDRGLKGSGHDNSYEQYF
TRBJ2-7 TRBV5-1 - TRBD1 15 TGCGCCAGCAGCCGGACAGGGGCGATTGCCTACGAGCAGTACTTC CASSRTGAIAYEQYF
TRBJ2-2 TRBV5-4 - - 17 TGTGCCAGCAGCTGGGATGGGCGGGGGCGCAGTACCGGGGAGCTGTTTTTT CASSWDGRGRSTGELFF
TRBJ1-2 TRBV6-6 - TRBD1 16 TGTGCCAGCAGTTACCACGCACGGGACAGGGTGCATGGCTACACCTTC CASSYHARDRVHGYTF
TRBJ1-6 TRBV28 - - 16 TGTGCCAGCAGTTTTTTTGACTTGTCCTATAATTCACCCCTCCACTTT CASSFFDLSYNSPLHF
TRBJ2-7 TRBV4-1 few TRBD2 16 TGCGCCAGCAGCCAAGCGTTCGGCGGGAGGGCCTACGAGCAGTACTTC CASSQAFGGRAYEQYF
TRBJ1-2 TRBV7-2 - - 14 TGTGCCAGCAGCCCAGACAGGAGTAACTATGGCTACACCTTC CASSPDRSNYGYTF
TRBJ2-7 TRBV19 - - 15 TGTGCCAGTAGTATAGAGGGTCAGGGAATGGCCGAGCAGTACTTC CASSIEGQGMAEQYF
TRBJ2-3 TRBV9 - TRBD2 15 TGTGCCAGCAGCGGGTTGCGGGGGGGCGGAGATACGCAGTATTTT CASSGLRGGGDTQYF
TRBJ2-1 TRBV7-9 - TRBD2 16 TGTGCCAGCAGCCCCACGACTAGCGGGACCTACAATGAGCAGTTCTTC CASSPTTSGTYNEQFF
TRBJ1-6 TRBV7-2 - TRBD1 15 TGTGCCAGCAACCAACCGGACAGGGGCAATTCACCCCTCCACTTT CASNQPDRGNSPLHF
TRBJ2-3 TRBV7-9 - TRBD1 14 TGTGCCAGCAGCTATAGGACAGGGAAGGATACGCAGTATTTT CASSYRTGKDTQYF
TRBJ1-2 TRBV28 - TRBD1 16 TGTGCCAGCAGTTTAGGACAGGGGGCGCGTCGGTATGGCTACACCTTC CASSLGQGARRYGYTF
TRBJ2-2 TRBV5-4 - TRBD2 17 TGTGCCAGCAGCTCGAAACTAGCGGGACAGAACACCGGGGAGCTGTTTTTT CASSSKLAGQNTGELFF
TRBJ1-3 TRBV14 - - 17 TGTGCCAGCAGCCAAGATCTCGGACAACCCTCTGGAAACACCATATATTTT CASSQDLGQPSGNTIYF
TRBJ2-6 TRBV4-2 few - 16 TGTGCCAGCAGCCAAGTAACATACTCTGGGGCCAACGTCCTGACTTTC CASSQVTYSGANVLTF
TRBJ2-5 TRBV4-1 - TRBD2 15 TGCGCCAGCAGCCAAGGACTAGCGGCCCAAGAGACCCAGTACTTC CASSQGLAAQETQYF
TRBJ2-1 TRBV4-2 once - 16 TGTGCCAGCAGCCAAGCGGTCGGGAGCTCCTACAATGAGCAGTTCTTC CASSQAVGSSYNEQFF
TRBJ2-2 TRBV5-1 many - 16 TGCGCCAGCAGCTTGGATGGACAGACGAACACCGGGGAGCTGTTTTTT CASSLDGQTNTGELFF
TRBJ2-2 TRBV18 - - 15 TGTGCCAGCCGCCGGCAACAGGGAGTCACCGGGGAGCTGTTTTTT CASRRQQGVTGELFF
TRBJ2-1 TRBV4-1 - TRBD1 17 TGCGCCAGCAGCCCTCGACAGGGGAGCCCCTCCTACAATGAGCAGTTCTTC CASSPRQGSPSYNEQFF
TRBJ1-2 TRBV9 few TRBD1 14 TGTGCCAGCAGCGCTCGGACAGGCCTCTATGGCTACACCTTC CASSARTGLYGYTF
TRBJ2-3 TRBV7-3 - TRBD2 15 TGTGCCAGCAGCGCGACTAGCGGGAGCGCAGATACGCAGTATTTT CASSATSGSADTQYF
TRBJ2-7 TRBV9 - TRBD2 15 TGTGCCAGCAGCCGAAGAGCGGGAGGGCCCTACGAGCAGTACTTC CASSRRAGGPYEQYF
TRBJ2-1 TRBV24-1 - TRBD1 19 TGTGCCACCAGTGACCCTCGGGACAGGTCACTAATTGGGGCGAATGAGCAGTTCTTC CATSDPRDRSLIGANEQFF
TRBJ2-3 TRBV29-1 - TRBD2 15 TGCAGCGTCTTCGGACTAGCGTCTAGCACAGATACGCAGTATTTT CSVFGLASSTDTQYF
TRBJ2-7 TRBV4-1 - TRBD1 15 TGCGCCAGCAGCCAAGGGGGGACAGGGATCTACGAGCAGTACTTC CASSQGGTGIYEQYF
TRBJ2-1 TRBV5-4 - TRBD2 16 TGTGCCAGCAGCCTCCGGACTAGCCGGTCCTACAATGAGCAGTTCTTC CASSLRTSRSYNEQFF
TRBJ1-1 TRBV5-4 - - 15 TGTGCCAGCAGCATGACCCCCCGGGGGGACACTGAAGCTTTCTTT CASSMTPRGDTEAFF
TRBJ1-2 TRBV5-5 - - 16 TGTGCCAGCAGCTTGGGGGTACCGCAGGTTAACTATGGCTACACCTTC CASSLGVPQVNYGYTF
TRBJ2-7 TRBV3-1/TRBV3-2 - TRBD2 18 TGTGCCAGCAGTCGACCGGGACTAGCGGGAGGTGGGGCCTACGAGCAGTACTTC CASSRPGLAGGGAYEQYF
TRBJ2-1 TRBV14 - TRBD2 14 TGTGCCAGCAGCCAAGATCATCGACTAGCGGTGATGTTCTTC CASSQDHRLAVMFF
TRBJ2-3 TRBV10-3 - TRBD2 15 TGTGCCATCAGTCAGACTAGCGGGATCACAGATACGCAGTATTTT CAISQTSGITDTQYF
TRBJ1-1 TRBV11-2 - - 15 TGTGCCAGCAGCTTAGATGCTTCGGGGTACACTGAAGCTTTCTTT CASSLDASGYTEAFF
TRBJ2-1 TRBV6-2/TRBV6-3 - TRBD2 16 TGTGCCAGCAGTTACAGAATGGCTAGCGGGACATCTGAGCAGTTCTTC CASSYRMASGTSEQFF
TRBJ2-1 TRBV7-6 - - 16 TGTGCCAGCAGCTTAGACAGGGGGGGCTCCTACAATGAGCAGTTCTTC CASSLDRGGSYNEQFF
TRBJ2-5 TRBV12-5 - - 15 TGTGCTAGTGGTTTGGGAGGGGGGGGCCCGGAGACCCAGTACTTC CASGLGGGGPETQYF
TRBJ1-3 TRBV6-6 - - 13 TGTGCCAGCAGAACAGGGTCTGGAAACACCATATATTTT CASRTGSGNTIYF